Listed here are 21 T cell receptor beta chains from one sample, sequenced in a study of OX40 agonist ivuxolimab in advanced cancers. TCRdb keeps only in-frame clones here, not all; method: immunoSEQ multiplex PCR. The table has around 100,000 clones, less than 95% seen once. This sample comprised CD4+ or CD8+ T cells sorted from blood, obtained in a trial of the OX40 agonist ivuxolimab. Source of these receptors: an adult with an advanced solid tumor such as melanoma, head and neck, liver or kidney cancer.

J is TRBJ1-3 and V is TRBV7-8, with TRBD1 identical over 9 bases. Per the germline V gene, CDR1 is SGHVS and CDR2 is FQNEAQ. The V gene end was trimmed by 4 bases and the J gene end by 2 bases; junction bases not matched to a gene: 9. This CDR3 is built from 17 residues. For the CDR3, the DNA is TGTGCCAGCAGCTCCGGGACAGGGATTACCCCTGGAAACACCATATATTTT. It is translated as CASSSGTGITPGNTIYF.

The CDR3: CASVRLNTEAFF. In nucleotides, the CDR3 is TGTGCCAGCGTACGATTGAACACTGAAGCTTTCTTT. J is TRBJ1-1 and V is TRBV21-1. TRBV21-1 is a pseudogene segment. The CDR3 extends over 12 amino acids.

The J gene is TRBJ2-5, the V gene TRBV2, with D perhaps matching TRBD1 or TRBD2 (5 bases each). This CDR3 spans 13 amino acids. CDR1 SNHLY and CDR2 FYNNEI come from the germline V gene. The germline V and J ends were trimmed by 6 bases and 5 bases, with 13 bases remaining between them. CDR3 DNA sequence: TGTGCCAGCAGGAAAGGGACCTGGGAGACCCAGTACTTC. Translation: CASRKGTWETQYF.

V and J are TRBV23-1 and TRBJ2-3, with 7 bases that match TRBD1. TRBV23-1 is recorded as an ORF, its role being uncertain. With V trimmed by 10 bases and J by 1 base, 8 bases remained unmatched. This CDR3 is 14 amino acids long. The CDR3 bases are TGCGCCAACCGTGGGACAGTCGGCACAGATACGCAGTATTTT. Residues: CANRGTVGTDTQYF.

The chain joins TRBV5-6 to TRBJ2-3; 7 nucleotides agree with TRBD1. Germline lookup yields CDR1 SGHDT and CDR2 YYEEEE. The CDR3 has 17 residues. The V segment lost 4 bases and the J segment 0 bases; nucleotides outside the gene matches: 11. CDR3 residues: CASSHPRDSVSTDTQYF. In DNA, the CDR3 is TGTGCCAGCAGCCATCCCCGGGACAGCGTTAGCACAGATACGCAGTATTTT.

The chain recombines TRBV5-1 with TRBJ1-1; TRBD1 agrees at 9 bases. The length of the CDR3 is 13 residues. V dropped 3 bases and J dropped 7; count of bases not matched to a gene: 4. Germline V gene sequence: CDR1 SGHRS, CDR2 YFSETQ. CDR3 DNA sequence: TGCGCCAGCAGCTGGACAGGGGACGTTGAAGCTTTCTTT. Encoded protein: CASSWTGDVEAFF. The whole variable domain, filled in from reference TRBV5-1 and TRBJ1-1, reads KAGVTQTPRYLIKTRGQQVTLSCSPISGHRSVSWYQQTPGQGLQFLFEYFSETQRNKGNFPGRFSGRQFSNSRSEMNVSTLELGDSALYLCASSWTGDVEAFFGQGTRLTVV.

The chain combines TRBV11-3 with TRBJ1-1; unclear D gene. Germline CDR1 reads SGHNT; CDR2 reads YENEEA. V lost 4 bases, J lost 1 base, and 13 bases lay in between. The CDR3 sequence is 15 residues long. The CDR3, as DNA: TGTGCCAGCAGCTCCTCCCGGACGGGGAACACTGAAGCTTTCTTT. Protein product: CASSSSRTGNTEAFF.

The sample holds one count of this clone. The chain is built from TRBV10-3 and TRBJ1-1; D uncertain. CDR3 length equals 12 residues. V lost 3 bases to trimming and J lost 3 bases, with 5 bases between them. Germline V gene lookup returns CDR1 ENHRY and CDR2 SYGVKD. The CDR3 sequence: CAISEGYTEAFF. The CDR3 DNA is TGTGCCATCAGTGAAGGTTACACTGAAGCTTTCTTT.

This clone was recorded a few times. The rearrangement links TRBV28 to TRBJ1-2, with 8 bases lining up with TRBD1. J gave up 6 bases and V 5 bases, and 8 bases lay outside the gene matches. Germline CDR1 MDHEN, CDR2 SYDVKM. The CDR3 is made up of 14 amino acids. CDR3 in DNA: TGTGCCAGCAGTCCCCCGGACAGGGCGGATGGCTACACCTTC. Protein: CASSPPDRADGYTF.

J is TRBJ1-5 and V is TRBV10-2; no firm D call. CDR3 length: 15 residues. Germline loops: CDR1 WSHSY, CDR2 SAAADI. Trimming took off 0 bases at V and 0 bases at J, with 6 bases between the two ends. The CDR3 DNA reads TGCGCCAGCAGTGAGTCCGACATTAGCAATCAGCCCCAGCATTTT. It specifies CASSESDISNQPQHF.

The chain carries TRBV6-6 and TRBJ1-2; D call uncertain. The germline CDR1 and CDR2 sequences are MNHNY and SVGAGI (reference sequence). V was trimmed by 5 bases and J by 9 bases, leaving 19 bases between them. This CDR3 has 14 amino acids. The CDR3 bases are TGTGCCAGCAGTCAGAGAGAGCCAAGCCGGAGCTACACCTTC. Translated, it gives CASSQREPSRSYTF.

The genes are TRBV11-2 and TRBJ2-5, with D uncertain. The CDR3 runs 11 residues. Germline V CDR1 and CDR2: SGHAT, FQNNGV. The V gene lost 5 bases and the J gene lost 1 base, with 2 bases spanning the gap. CDR3 region: CASSPQETQYF. Written as DNA, the CDR3 is TGTGCCAGCAGCCCCCAAGAGACCCAGTACTTC.

This chain joins TRBV6-5 and TRBJ2-7; 8 nucleotides align to TRBD1. Germline CDR1 reads MNHEY; CDR2 reads SVGAGI. J was trimmed by 7 bases and V by 2 bases; bases with no gene match: 10. The CDR3 sequence is 15 residues long. The CDR3 nucleotides read TGTGCCAGCAGTTACGGTTACCAGGGGGCGGGAGAGCAGTACTTC. This codes for CASSYGYQGAGEQYF.

The chain has TRBV6-5 and TRBJ1-5; D remains ambiguous. Looked up from germline, CDR1 is MNHEY and CDR2 is SVGAGI. CDR3 length: 14 residues. V lost 4 bases and J lost 1, with 8 bases in between. The CDR3 nucleotides are TGTGCCAGCAGTTTCGGAATGAGCAATCAGCCCCAGCATTTT. This encodes CASSFGMSNQPQHF.

DNA for the CDR3: TGTGCCAGCAGCGTTGGTACAGTCTATGGCTACACCTTC. Its translation: CASSVGTVYGYTF. The chain carries TRBV6-1 and TRBJ1-2; D remains ambiguous. Germline CDR1 MNHNS, CDR2 SASEGT. The CDR3 loop spans 13 amino acids. Trimming shortened V by 6 bases and J by 4 bases, and 12 bases separated the two germline ends.

The chain has TRBV7-6 and TRBJ1-3; no reliable D call. Germline V gene lookup returns CDR1 SGHVS and CDR2 FNYEAQ. V was trimmed by 1 base and J by 4 bases, leaving 5 bases between them. The CDR3 has 13 amino acids. The DNA of the CDR3 is TGTGCCAGCAGCTTAGGAGAAGGAAACACCATATATTTT. This sequence encodes CASSLGEGNTIYF.

The genes are TRBV28 and TRBJ2-2; D not resolved. Germline V gives CDR1 MDHEN, CDR2 SYDVKM. The CDR3 extends over 13 amino acids. V lost 4 bases and J lost 7, with 10 bases in between. The CDR3 sequence is CASSSPGSGELFF. CDR3 DNA: TGTGCCAGCAGTTCCCCGGGCAGCGGGGAGCTGTTTTTT.

The chain joins TRBV7-2 to TRBJ2-7; D is possibly TRBD1 (6 bases). V lost 10 bases and J lost 2, with 24 bases in between. Germline CDR1 is SGHTA and CDR2 is FQGNSA. The CDR3 is 16 amino acids. The CDR3, as DNA: TGTGCCACTACAACGGGACACATCCAGTTCCCCTACGAGCAGTACTTC. It translates to CATTTGHIQFPYEQYF.

As for this clone: In the same sample, other DNA sequences code for this CDR3. The rearrangement joins TRBV5-1 to TRBJ2-2; 8 bases agree with TRBD1. Trimming cost V 2 bases and J 8 bases; bases outside gene matches: 5. This CDR3 has 14 residues. Germline values: CDR1 SGHRS, CDR2 YFSETQ. In nucleotides, the CDR3 is TGCGCCAGCAGCTTAACAGGGGGTACGGGGGAGCTGTTTTTT. Translated, it gives CASSLTGGTGELFF.

The chain employs TRBV19 and TRBJ1-5; 11 bases match TRBD1. The length of the CDR3 is 17 residues. CDR1 and CDR2 from the germline V gene are LNHDA and SQIVND (reference sequence). Trimming took 3 bases from V and 0 from J; bases not matched to a gene: 4. CDR3 bases: TGTGCCAGTAGTATTTCCGGGACAGGGGGTAGCAATCAGCCCCAGCATTTT. It is translated as CASSISGTGGSNQPQHF. The complete variable domain, with remaining parts taken from reference TRBV19 and TRBJ1-5, reads DGGITQSPKYLFRKEGQNVTLSCEQNLNHDAMYWYRQDPGQGLRLIYYSQIVNDFQKGDIAEGYSVSREKKESFPLTVTSAQKNPTAFYLCASSISGTGGSNQPQHFGDGTRLSIL.

V and J are TRBV4-1 and TRBJ2-1, with 10 bases fitting TRBD1. Germline CDR1 is MGHRA and CDR2 is YSYEKL. CDR3 length equals 17 residues. J lost 6 bases, V lost 5 bases, and 13 bases had no gene match. CDR3 sequence: CASSGYGRDRGSNEQFF. The CDR3 DNA reads as TGCGCCAGCAGCGGATATGGCCGGGACAGGGGTAGCAATGAGCAGTTCTTC.